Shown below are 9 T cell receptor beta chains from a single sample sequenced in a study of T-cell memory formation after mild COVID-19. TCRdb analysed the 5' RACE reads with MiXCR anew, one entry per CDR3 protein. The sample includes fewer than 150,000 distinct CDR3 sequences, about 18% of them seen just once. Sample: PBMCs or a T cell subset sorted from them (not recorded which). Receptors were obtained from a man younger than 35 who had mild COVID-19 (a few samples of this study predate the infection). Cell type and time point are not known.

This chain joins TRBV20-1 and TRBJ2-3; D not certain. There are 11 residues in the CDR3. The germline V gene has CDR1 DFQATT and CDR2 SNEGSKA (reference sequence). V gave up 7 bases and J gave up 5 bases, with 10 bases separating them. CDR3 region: CSVPWVDTQYF. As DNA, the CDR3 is TGCAGTGTCCCCTGGGTAGATACGCAGTATTTT.

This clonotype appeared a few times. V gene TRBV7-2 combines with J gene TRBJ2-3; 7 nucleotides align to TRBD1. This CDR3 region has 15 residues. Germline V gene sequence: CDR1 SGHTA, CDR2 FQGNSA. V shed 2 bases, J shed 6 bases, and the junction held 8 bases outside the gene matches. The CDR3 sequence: CASSLMTGSGDTQYF. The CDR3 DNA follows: TGTGCCAGCAGCTTAATGACAGGGAGTGGGGATACGCAGTATTTT.

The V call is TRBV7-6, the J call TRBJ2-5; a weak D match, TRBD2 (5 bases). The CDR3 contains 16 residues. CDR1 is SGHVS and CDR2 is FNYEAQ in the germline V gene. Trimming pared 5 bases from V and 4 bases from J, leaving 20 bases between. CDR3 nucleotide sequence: TGTGCCAGCAGCGGCCGGGCCCTGGGGAGTGGAGAGACCCAGTACTTC. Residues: CASSGRALGSGETQYF.

The CDR3 region has the DNA TGTGCCAGCAGCCCGGGACTAGGGATGCCGCGGGACAACTATGGCTACACCTTC. Protein sequence: CASSPGLGMPRDNYGYTF. The chain employs TRBV3-2 and TRBJ1-2. TRBV3-2 is an annotated pseudogene. The CDR3 covers 18 residues.

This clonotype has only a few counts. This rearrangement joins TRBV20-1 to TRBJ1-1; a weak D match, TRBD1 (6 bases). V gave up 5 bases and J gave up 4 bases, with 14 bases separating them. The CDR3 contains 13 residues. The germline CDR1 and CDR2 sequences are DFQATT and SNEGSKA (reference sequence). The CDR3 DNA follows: TGCAGTGCTTATAACACAGGGACCACTGAAGCTTTCTTT. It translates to CSAYNTGTTEAFF.

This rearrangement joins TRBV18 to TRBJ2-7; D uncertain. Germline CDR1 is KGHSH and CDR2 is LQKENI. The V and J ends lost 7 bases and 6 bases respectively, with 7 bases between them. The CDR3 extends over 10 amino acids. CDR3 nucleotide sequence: TGTGCCAGCTTCACCCCCGAGCAGTACTTC. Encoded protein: CASFTPEQYF.

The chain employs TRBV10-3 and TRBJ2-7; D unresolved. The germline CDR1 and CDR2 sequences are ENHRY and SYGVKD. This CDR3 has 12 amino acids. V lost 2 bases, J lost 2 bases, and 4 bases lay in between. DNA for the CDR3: TGTGCCATCAGTGAGGGGACCTACGAGCAGTACTTC. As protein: CAISEGTYEQYF.

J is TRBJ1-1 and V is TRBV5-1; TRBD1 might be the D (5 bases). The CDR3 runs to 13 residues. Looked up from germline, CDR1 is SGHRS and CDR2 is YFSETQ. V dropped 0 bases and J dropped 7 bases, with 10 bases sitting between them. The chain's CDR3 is CASSLARGIEAFF. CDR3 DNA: TGCGCCAGCAGCTTGGCCCGGGGGATTGAAGCTTTCTTT.

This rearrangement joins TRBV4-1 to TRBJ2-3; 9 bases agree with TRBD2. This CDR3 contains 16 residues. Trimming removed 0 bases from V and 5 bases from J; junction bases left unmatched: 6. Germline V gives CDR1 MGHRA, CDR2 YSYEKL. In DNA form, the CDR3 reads TGCGCCAGCAGCCAAGAACCGGGACTAGCTGGAGATACGCAGTATTTT. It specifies CASSQEPGLAGDTQYF.